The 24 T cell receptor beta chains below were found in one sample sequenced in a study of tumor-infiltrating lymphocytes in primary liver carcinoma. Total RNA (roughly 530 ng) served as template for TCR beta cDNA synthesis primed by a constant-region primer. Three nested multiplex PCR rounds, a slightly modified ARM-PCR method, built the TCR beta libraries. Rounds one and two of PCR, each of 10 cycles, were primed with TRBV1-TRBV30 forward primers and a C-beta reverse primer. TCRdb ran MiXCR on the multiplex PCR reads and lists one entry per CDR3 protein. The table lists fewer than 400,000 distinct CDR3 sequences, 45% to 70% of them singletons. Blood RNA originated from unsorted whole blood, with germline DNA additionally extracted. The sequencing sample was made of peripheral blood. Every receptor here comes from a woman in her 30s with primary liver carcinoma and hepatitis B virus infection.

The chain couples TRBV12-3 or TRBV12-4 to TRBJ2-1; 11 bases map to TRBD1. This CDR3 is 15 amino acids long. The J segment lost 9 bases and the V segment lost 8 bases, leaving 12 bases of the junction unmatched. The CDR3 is CASAIGTGGSFEQFF. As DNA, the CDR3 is TGTGCCAGCGCCATCGGGACAGGGGGTTCATTTGAGCAGTTCTTC.

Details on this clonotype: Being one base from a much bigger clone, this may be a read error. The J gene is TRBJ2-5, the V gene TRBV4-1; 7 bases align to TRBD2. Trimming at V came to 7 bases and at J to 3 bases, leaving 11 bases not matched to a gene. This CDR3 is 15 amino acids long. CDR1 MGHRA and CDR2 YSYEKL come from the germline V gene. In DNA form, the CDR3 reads TGCGCCAGCAACCCCGCGGCTAGCGGAAAAGAGACCCAGTACTTC. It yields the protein CASNPAASGKETQYF.

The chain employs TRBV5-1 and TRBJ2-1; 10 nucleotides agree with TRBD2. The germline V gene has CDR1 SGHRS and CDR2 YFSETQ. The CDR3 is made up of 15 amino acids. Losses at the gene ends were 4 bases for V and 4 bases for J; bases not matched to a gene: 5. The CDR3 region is CASSPAGGGYNEQFF. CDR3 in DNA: TGCGCCAGCAGCCCAGCGGGAGGGGGGTACAATGAGCAGTTCTTC.

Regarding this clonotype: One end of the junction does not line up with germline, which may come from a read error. The CDR3 loop reads CASSYGGNRNTGKLFF. The CDR3 nucleotides are TGTGCCAGCAGTTACGGCGGGAATAGGAACACCGGGAAGCTGTTTTTT. V is TRBV6-5 and J is TRBJ2-2; perhaps TRBD2 as D (6 bases). This CDR3 region has 16 residues. Germline V CDR1 and CDR2: MNHEY, SVGAGI.

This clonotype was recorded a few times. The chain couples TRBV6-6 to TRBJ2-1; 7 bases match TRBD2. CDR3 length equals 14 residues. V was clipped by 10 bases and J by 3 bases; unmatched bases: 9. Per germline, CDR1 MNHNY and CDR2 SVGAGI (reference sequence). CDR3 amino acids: CAMGSGSFYNEQFF. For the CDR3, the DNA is TGTGCCATGGGTAGCGGGTCCTTCTACAATGAGCAGTTCTTC.

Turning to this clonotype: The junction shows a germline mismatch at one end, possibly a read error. The CDR3 DNA is TGTGTCAGCAGTGAAGACGGGATGGGGACAGATACGCAGTATTTT. Translating gives CVSSEDGMGTDTQYF. The V and J genes are TRBV6-1 and TRBJ2-3; tentatively, D is TRBD2 (5 bases). CDR1 and CDR2 from the germline V gene are MNHNS and SASEGT. The CDR3 covers 15 residues.

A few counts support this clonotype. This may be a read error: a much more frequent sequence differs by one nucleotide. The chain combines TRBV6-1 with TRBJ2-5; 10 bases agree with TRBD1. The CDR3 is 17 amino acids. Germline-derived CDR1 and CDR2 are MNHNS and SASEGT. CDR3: CASSSSRPGTGEEAQYF. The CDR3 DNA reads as TGTGCCAGCAGCTCCTCCCGGCCGGGGACAGGGGAAGAGGCCCAGTACTTC.

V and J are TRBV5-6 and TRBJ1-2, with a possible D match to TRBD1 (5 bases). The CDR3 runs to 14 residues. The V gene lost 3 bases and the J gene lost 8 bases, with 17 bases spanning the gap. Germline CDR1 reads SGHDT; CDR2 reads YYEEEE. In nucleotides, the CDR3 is TGTGCCAGCAGCTGGTGGGAGGGGCTGTTCGGCTACACCTTC. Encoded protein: CASSWWEGLFGYTF.

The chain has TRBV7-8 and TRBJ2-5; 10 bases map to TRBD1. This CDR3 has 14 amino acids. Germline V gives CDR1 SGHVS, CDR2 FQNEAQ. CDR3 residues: CDSRGQGRKETQYF. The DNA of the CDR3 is TGTGACAGTAGGGGACAGGGGAGGAAGGAGACCCAGTACTTC.

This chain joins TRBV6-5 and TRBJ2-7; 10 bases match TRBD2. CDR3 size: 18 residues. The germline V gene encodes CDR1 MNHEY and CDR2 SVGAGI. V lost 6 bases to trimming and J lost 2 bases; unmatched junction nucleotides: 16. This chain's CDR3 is CASRRPSILAGQTYEQYF. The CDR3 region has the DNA TGTGCCAGCAGGCGCCCTTCAATACTAGCGGGGCAGACCTACGAGCAGTACTTC.

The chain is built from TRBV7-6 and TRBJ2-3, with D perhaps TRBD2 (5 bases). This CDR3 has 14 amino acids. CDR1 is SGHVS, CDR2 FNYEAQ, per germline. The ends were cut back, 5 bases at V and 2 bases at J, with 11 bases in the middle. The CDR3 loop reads CASSTTDYTDTQYF. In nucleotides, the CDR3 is TGTGCCAGCAGCACGACCGACTACACAGATACGCAGTATTTT. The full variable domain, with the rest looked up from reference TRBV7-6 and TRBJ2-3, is GAGVSQSPRYKVTKRGQDVALRCDPISGHVSLYWYRQALGQGPEFLTYFNYEAQQDKSGLPNDRFSAERPEGSISTLTIQRTEQRDSAMYRCASSTTDYTDTQYFGPGTRLTVL.

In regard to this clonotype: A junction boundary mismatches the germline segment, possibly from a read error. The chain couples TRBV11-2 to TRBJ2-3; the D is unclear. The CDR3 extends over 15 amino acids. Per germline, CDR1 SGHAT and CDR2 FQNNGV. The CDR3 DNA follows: TGTGCCAACAGCTTAGGGCGGCGGCAAACAGATACGCAGTATTTT. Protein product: CANSLGRRQTDTQYF.

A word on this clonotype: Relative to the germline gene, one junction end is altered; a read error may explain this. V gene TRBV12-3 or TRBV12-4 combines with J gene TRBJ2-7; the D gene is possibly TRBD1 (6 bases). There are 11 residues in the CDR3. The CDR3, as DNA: TGTGTCAGCAGTGTCAGGGACAAGCAGTACTTC. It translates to CVSSVRDKQYF.

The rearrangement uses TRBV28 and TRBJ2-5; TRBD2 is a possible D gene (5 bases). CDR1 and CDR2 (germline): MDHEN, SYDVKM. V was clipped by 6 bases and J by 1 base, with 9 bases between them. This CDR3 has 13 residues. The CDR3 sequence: CASRPTIQETQYF. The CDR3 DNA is TGTGCCAGCAGACCGACTATCCAAGAGACCCAGTACTTC.

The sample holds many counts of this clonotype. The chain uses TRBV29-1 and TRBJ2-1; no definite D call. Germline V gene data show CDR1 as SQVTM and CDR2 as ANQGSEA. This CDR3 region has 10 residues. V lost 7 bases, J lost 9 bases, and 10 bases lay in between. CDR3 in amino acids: CSARVSEQFF. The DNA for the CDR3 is TGCAGCGCTAGGGTGTCTGAGCAGTTCTTC.

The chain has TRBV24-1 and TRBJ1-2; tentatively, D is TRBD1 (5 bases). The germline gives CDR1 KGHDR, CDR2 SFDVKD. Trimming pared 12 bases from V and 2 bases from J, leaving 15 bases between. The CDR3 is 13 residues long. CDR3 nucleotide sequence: TGTGCCGCCTCGGGGGGTTGGAACTATGGCTACACCTTC. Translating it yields CAASGGWNYGYTF.

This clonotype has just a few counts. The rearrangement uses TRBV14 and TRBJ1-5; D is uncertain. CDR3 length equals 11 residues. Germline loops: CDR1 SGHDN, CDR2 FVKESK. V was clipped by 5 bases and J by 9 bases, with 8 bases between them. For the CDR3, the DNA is TGTGCCAGCAGCTCTTTTCTGCCCCAGCATTTT. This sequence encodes CASSSFLPQHF. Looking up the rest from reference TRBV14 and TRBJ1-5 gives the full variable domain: EAGVTQFPSHSVIEKGQTVTLRCDPISGHDNLYWYRRVMGKEIKFLLHFVKESKQDESGMPNNRFLAERTGGTYSTLKVQPAELEDSGVYFCASSSFLPQHFGDGTRLSIL.

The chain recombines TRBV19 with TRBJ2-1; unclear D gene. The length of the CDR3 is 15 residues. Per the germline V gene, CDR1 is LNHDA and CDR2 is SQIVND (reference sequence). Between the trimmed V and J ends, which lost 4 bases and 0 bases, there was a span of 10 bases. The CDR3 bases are TGTGCCAGTAGTACCCCCCTTAACTCCTACAATGAGCAGTTCTTC. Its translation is CASSTPLNSYNEQFF.

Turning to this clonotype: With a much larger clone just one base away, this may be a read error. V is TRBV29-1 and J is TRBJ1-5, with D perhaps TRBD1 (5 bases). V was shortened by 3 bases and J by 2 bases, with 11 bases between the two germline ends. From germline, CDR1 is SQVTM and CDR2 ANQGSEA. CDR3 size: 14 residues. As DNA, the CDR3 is TGCAGCGTTGACCCCTCGGGGGGCAATCAGCCCCAGCATTTT. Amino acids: CSVDPSGGNQPQHF.

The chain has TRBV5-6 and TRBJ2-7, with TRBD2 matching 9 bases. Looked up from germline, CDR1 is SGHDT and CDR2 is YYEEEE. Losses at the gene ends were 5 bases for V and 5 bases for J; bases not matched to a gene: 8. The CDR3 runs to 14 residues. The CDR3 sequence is CASRTSSGKNEQYF. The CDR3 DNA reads TGTGCCAGCAGAACATCTAGCGGGAAAAACGAGCAGTACTTC.

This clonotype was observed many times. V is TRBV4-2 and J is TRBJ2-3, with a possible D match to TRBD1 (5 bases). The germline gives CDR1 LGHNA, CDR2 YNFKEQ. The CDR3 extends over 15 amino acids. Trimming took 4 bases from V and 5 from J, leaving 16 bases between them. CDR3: CASSRGIRGGDTQYF. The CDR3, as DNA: TGTGCCAGCAGCCGAGGAATAAGGGGTGGAGATACGCAGTATTTT.

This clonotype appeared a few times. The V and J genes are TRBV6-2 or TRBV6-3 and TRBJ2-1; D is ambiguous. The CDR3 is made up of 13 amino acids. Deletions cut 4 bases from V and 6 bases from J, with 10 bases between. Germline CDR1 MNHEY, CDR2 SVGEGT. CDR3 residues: CASSFMIFNEQFF. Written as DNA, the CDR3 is TGTGCCAGCAGTTTCATGATTTTCAATGAGCAGTTCTTC.

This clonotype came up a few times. CDR3 sequence (DNA): TGTGCCAGCAGTGAAAGTGGATTTTGGGGACAGGGCTACAATGAGCAGTTCTTC. Amino acids: CASSESGFWGQGYNEQFF. The rearrangement uses TRBV6-1 and TRBJ2-1; TRBD1 matches 9 bases. Germline CDR1 is MNHNS and CDR2 is SASEGT. Trimming at V came to 2 bases and at J to 3 bases, leaving 11 bases not matched to a gene. This CDR3 comprises 18 residues.

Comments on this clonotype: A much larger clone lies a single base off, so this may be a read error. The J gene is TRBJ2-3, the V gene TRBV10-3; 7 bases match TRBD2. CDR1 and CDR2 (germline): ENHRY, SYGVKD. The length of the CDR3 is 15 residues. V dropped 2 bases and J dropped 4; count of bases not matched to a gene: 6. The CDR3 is CAISEVAGWADTQYF. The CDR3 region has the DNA TGTGCCATCAGTGAGGTAGCGGGCTGGGCAGATACGCAGTATTTT.